One T cell receptor (beta chain) is described in this entry. Its antigen is undetermined. This sample stems from a study of cytomegalovirus exposure and HLA in healthy donors. Study results and caveats: Reports showed the classifier diagnosing cytomegalovirus status with high specificity and sensitivity. The tendency of first-cohort TCR clusters to co-occur in the 90 to 150 validation repertoires was the finding of a later analysis. Cytomegalovirus-associated TCR beta chains were listed, numbering some 150.

Only in-frame clones appear in the TCRdb table, and some are missing; sequencing was by immunoSEQ multiplex PCR. This sample carries more than 95,000 clones, approximately 86% of them seen once, and the ten largest clones take 4.4%. J lost 1 base, V lost 7 bases, and 4 bases had no gene match. Germline assignment: CDR1 SNHLY and CDR2 FYNNEI. CDR3 size: 13 residues. The material sequenced was PBMCs. This chain uses TRBV2 with TRBJ2-7; TRBD1 matches 7 bases. The clonotype originates from a man aged 18 to 30 in good health and CMV-seropositive. CDR3 amino acids: CASTWDRSYEQYF. CDR3 nucleotide sequence: TGTGCCAGCACTTGGGACAGATCCTACGAGCAGTACTTC.